These T cell receptor beta chains were read from a single sample in a study of cytomegalovirus exposure and HLA in healthy donors. Measured with immunoSEQ multiplex PCR; TCRdb has only the in-frame clones, and not every one. The data show about 130,000 clones, around four fifths seen once. Sequenced input: PBMCs. These receptors were obtained from a woman in her thirties or forties in good health and CMV-seropositive. CDR3s include the opening cysteine and the closing phenylalanine or tryptophan. A clone size is listed for some rows: how often the clone was seen (once, few, many), or a class if it is expanded.

cdr3_length: 17
v_call: TRBV23-1
clone_size: -
cdr3_aa: CASSSPPDRAFSYEQYF

cdr3_length: 14
v_call: TRBV7-9
clone_size: -
cdr3_aa: CSSSSRLAGDEQYF

cdr3_length: 14
v_call: TRBV7-2
clone_size: -
cdr3_aa: CASSLTTLYNEQFF

cdr3_length: 13
v_call: TRBV6-5
clone_size: once
cdr3_aa: CASSWDRGSGYTF

cdr3_length: 16
v_call: TRBV5-1
clone_size: -
cdr3_aa: CASKGAGGQSSETQYF

cdr3_length: 15
v_call: TRBV5-4
clone_size: -
cdr3_aa: CASRRRGSILNEQFF

cdr3_length: 17
v_call: TRBV11-2
clone_size: once
cdr3_aa: CASSNLTQGILNNEQFF

cdr3_length: 16
v_call: TRBV9
clone_size: -
cdr3_aa: CASSVRAGDRYNEQFF

cdr3_length: 15
v_call: TRBV5-1
clone_size: -
cdr3_aa: CASSLLAGLYNEQFF

cdr3_length: 14
v_call: TRBV13
clone_size: -
cdr3_aa: CASSTRQGSYEQYF

cdr3_length: 14
v_call: TRBV25-1
clone_size: -
cdr3_aa: CASSEWTSHNEQFF

cdr3_length: 15
v_call: TRBV7-2
clone_size: -
cdr3_aa: CASSLGSGSQYEQYF

cdr3_length: 14
v_call: TRBV18
clone_size: -
cdr3_aa: CASSPEQDTYEQYF

cdr3_length: 14
v_call: TRBV10-2
clone_size: -
cdr3_aa: CASGTSGRDVEQYF

cdr3_length: 14
v_call: TRBV4-2
clone_size: once
cdr3_aa: CASSQDSGRETQYF

cdr3_length: 11
v_call: TRBV2
clone_size: -
cdr3_aa: CASQNTDTQYF

cdr3_length: 17
v_call: TRBV30
clone_size: -
cdr3_aa: CAWLTGRVSASTDTQYF

cdr3_length: 13
v_call: TRBV7-9
clone_size: few
cdr3_aa: CSSGGLAANEQFF

cdr3_length: 13
v_call: TRBV5-1
clone_size: -
cdr3_aa: CASSRTRPSEQYF

cdr3_length: 18
v_call: TRBV5-1
clone_size: once
cdr3_aa: CASSLYPRGGGATDTQYF

cdr3_length: 15
v_call: TRBV5-1
clone_size: -
cdr3_aa: CASSLELAGGETQYF

cdr3_length: 14
v_call: TRBV27
clone_size: -
cdr3_aa: CASSFSGSNQPQHF

cdr3_length: 15
v_call: TRBV9
clone_size: -
cdr3_aa: CASSAGWVGNTEAFF

cdr3_length: 12
v_call: TRBV5-6
clone_size: once
cdr3_aa: CASSTRDRGQYF

cdr3_length: 14
v_call: TRBV6-1
clone_size: -
cdr3_aa: CASRGSDRVETQYF

cdr3_length: 13
v_call: TRBV14
clone_size: -
cdr3_aa: CASSQTWGGEQYF

cdr3_length: 15
v_call: TRBV6-1
clone_size: -
cdr3_aa: CASSAGTSGQETQYF

cdr3_length: 15
v_call: TRBV4-3
clone_size: few
cdr3_aa: CASSQDGTGEYEQYF

cdr3_length: 20
v_call: TRBV7-3
clone_size: -
cdr3_aa: CASSYPGLAGVPEGYNEQFF

cdr3_length: 14
v_call: TRBV9
clone_size: once
cdr3_aa: CASSVTDSGNTIYF

cdr3_length: 13
v_call: TRBV6-1
clone_size: -
cdr3_aa: CASIPVGRGDGIF

cdr3_length: 17
v_call: TRBV27
clone_size: -
cdr3_aa: CASSLLAGASGGRKLFF

cdr3_length: 15
v_call: TRBV6-5
clone_size: -
cdr3_aa: CASSYSGLAGDEQYF

cdr3_length: 14
v_call: TRBV5-1
clone_size: -
cdr3_aa: CASRVRGKETEAFF

cdr3_length: 12
v_call: TRBV10-2
clone_size: -
cdr3_aa: CASTGSSYGYTF

cdr3_length: 13
v_call: TRBV6-5
clone_size: -
cdr3_aa: CASGTGTGDEQFF

cdr3_length: 15
v_call: TRBV6-5
clone_size: -
cdr3_aa: CASSYDGSGSGVQYF

cdr3_length: 15
v_call: TRBV28
clone_size: -
cdr3_aa: CASSYRLAALYEQYF

cdr3_length: 16
v_call: TRBV27
clone_size: -
cdr3_aa: CASSLSGGRGEYEQYF

cdr3_length: 16
v_call: TRBV27
clone_size: -
cdr3_aa: CASSPILAGLTDTQYF